Within the sample, the clone carrying this T cell receptor (beta chain) is medium-sized. Its antigen is undetermined. A single record per CDR3 protein comes from TCRdb applying MiXCR to the 5' RACE reads. The repertoire holds roughly 51,000 distinct CDR3 sequences, approximately 7% seen once, with 1.4% in the top ten. The sample belongs to a study of T-cell memory formation after mild COVID-19. Study-wide results and caveats: There were some responding clones in pre-infection memory, which suggested that cross-reactive memory had joined. Mainly CM and EM harbored the contracting CD4+ clones; mainly EMRA harbored the CD8+ ones.

Per the germline V gene, CDR1 is SGDLS and CDR2 is YYNGEE. The ends were cut back, 2 bases at V and 5 bases at J, with 15 bases in the middle. The CDR3 is made up of 15 amino acids. The sequencing sample was made of PBMCs or a T cell subset sorted from them (not recorded which). The chain employs TRBV9 and TRBJ2-3, with D uncertain. The sequence derives from a man aged 18 to 30 who had mild COVID-19 (a few samples of this study predate the infection). Cell type and time point are not known. The CDR3 DNA is TGTGCCAGCAGCGTCGGGCCCCAAGGCGGAGATACGCAGTATTTT. This translates into CASSVGPQGGDTQYF.